The rows below give T cell receptor beta chains drawn from one sample of a study of response to subunit inactivated influenza vaccine. A single record per CDR3 protein comes from TCRdb applying MiXCR to the RT-PCR reads. The sample consists of about 500,000 distinct CDR3 sequences, about 17% of them appearing once. This specimen was CD4+ T cells sorted from PBMCs, taken around 25 months after vaccination. These receptors were collected from a man in his fifties or sixties who received an inactivated influenza vaccine. CDR3s include the opening cysteine and the closing phenylalanine or tryptophan. Each record gives: D gene, V gene, clone size, CDR3 length, J gene, CDR3 DNA, CDR3 protein. D genes are given only for firm matches. Not every row has a clone size; where given, it reads once, few, many or a size class.

d_gene: TRBD1; v_gene: TRBV28; abundance: .; len: 14; j_gene: TRBJ1-5; CDR3nt: TGTGCCAGCAGGAATTGGGACAGTAATCAGCCCCAGCATTTT; CDR3aa: CASRNWDSNQPQHF
d_gene: TRBD1; v_gene: TRBV5-1; abundance: many; len: 15; j_gene: TRBJ1-1; CDR3nt: TGCGCCAGCAGCCCCCAACAGGGGATTAACACTGAAGCTTTCTTT; CDR3aa: CASSPQQGINTEAFF
d_gene: .; v_gene: TRBV20-1; abundance: .; len: 15; j_gene: TRBJ2-7; CDR3nt: TGCAGTGCTAGAGAAGGGGCAGTTCCTTCCTACGAGCAGTACTTC; CDR3aa: CSAREGAVPSYEQYF
d_gene: .; v_gene: TRBV12-3/TRBV12-4; abundance: few; len: 15; j_gene: TRBJ2-3; CDR3nt: TGTGCCAGCAGTTTGTTATCAGGGTTCGCAGATACGCAGTATTTT; CDR3aa: CASSLLSGFADTQYF
d_gene: .; v_gene: TRBV4-2; abundance: .; len: 16; j_gene: TRBJ2-7; CDR3nt: TGTGCCAGCAGCCTCAGCTCGGGCAGACAATACTACGAGCAGTACTTC; CDR3aa: CASSLSSGRQYYEQYF
d_gene: .; v_gene: TRBV10-3; abundance: .; len: 12; j_gene: TRBJ1-5; CDR3nt: TGTGCCATCAGTGACCCGAATCAGCCCCAGCATTTT; CDR3aa: CAISDPNQPQHF
d_gene: .; v_gene: TRBV20-1; abundance: few; len: 15; j_gene: TRBJ2-3; CDR3nt: TGCAGTGCTAGAGTCCTGGTTGCGGGCACAGATACGCAGTATTTT; CDR3aa: CSARVLVAGTDTQYF
d_gene: .; v_gene: TRBV29-1; abundance: few; len: 14; j_gene: TRBJ2-5; CDR3nt: TGCAGCGTTTTTGGCCCGGACCAACAAGAGACCCAGTACTTC; CDR3aa: CSVFGPDQQETQYF
d_gene: .; v_gene: TRBV5-4; abundance: once; len: 12; j_gene: TRBJ2-1; CDR3nt: TGTGCCAGCAGCTCGCGGGGAAGTGAGCAGTTCTTC; CDR3aa: CASSSRGSEQFF
d_gene: .; v_gene: TRBV21-1; abundance: few; len: 14; j_gene: TRBJ1-2; CDR3nt: TGTGCCAGCAGAAGGACAGGGACCAACTATGGCTACACCTTC; CDR3aa: CASRRTGTNYGYTF
d_gene: TRBD2; v_gene: TRBV12-3/TRBV12-4; abundance: .; len: 15; j_gene: TRBJ2-2; CDR3nt: TGTGCCAGCAGTCCTAGCGGGAGGGCCCCCGGGGAGCTGTTTTTT; CDR3aa: CASSPSGRAPGELFF
d_gene: .; v_gene: TRBV5-1; abundance: .; len: 15; j_gene: TRBJ2-3; CDR3nt: TGCGCCAGCAGCTTGACAGTTGGGGGCACAGATACGCAGTATTTT; CDR3aa: CASSLTVGGTDTQYF
d_gene: .; v_gene: TRBV7-7; abundance: .; len: 13; j_gene: TRBJ2-5; CDR3nt: TGTGCTAGCAGCTTATACAGCCAAGAGACCCAGTACTTC; CDR3aa: CASSLYSQETQYF
d_gene: .; v_gene: TRBV6-5; abundance: .; len: 17; j_gene: TRBJ2-7; CDR3nt: TGTGCCAGCAGTTACGGACAGATAGCTAGACGGGGCTACGAGCAGTACTTC; CDR3aa: CASSYGQIARRGYEQYF
d_gene: .; v_gene: TRBV11-2; abundance: many; len: 14; j_gene: TRBJ2-5; CDR3nt: TGTGCCAGCAGCTTAGGAGCCGGGAGAGAGACCCAGTACTTC; CDR3aa: CASSLGAGRETQYF
d_gene: .; v_gene: TRBV10-3; abundance: .; len: 13; j_gene: TRBJ1-1; CDR3nt: TGTGCCATCGGGGGGGGAGAGGTCACTGAAGCTTTCTTT; CDR3aa: CAIGGGEVTEAFF
d_gene: TRBD1; v_gene: TRBV4-1; abundance: .; len: 14; j_gene: TRBJ2-3; CDR3nt: TGCGCCAGCCGAAGGGACAGGGCTACAGATACGCAGTATTTT; CDR3aa: CASRRDRATDTQYF
d_gene: TRBD2; v_gene: TRBV29-1; abundance: .; len: 14; j_gene: TRBJ2-5; CDR3nt: TGCAGCGTTAACGTAGCGGGAGCGAAGAAGACCCAGTACTTC; CDR3aa: CSVNVAGAKKTQYF
d_gene: .; v_gene: TRBV7-9; abundance: few; len: 15; j_gene: TRBJ1-2; CDR3nt: TGTGCCAGCAGCTTAGAAGCGCGATCTAACTATGGCTACACCTTC; CDR3aa: CASSLEARSNYGYTF
d_gene: TRBD2; v_gene: TRBV12-3/TRBV12-4; abundance: few; len: 16; j_gene: TRBJ2-3; CDR3nt: TGTGCCAGCAGTCGGGGACTAACTTCTATTGCCGATACGCAGTATTTT; CDR3aa: CASSRGLTSIADTQYF